This is a list of T cell receptor beta chains from one sample in a study of T cells after yellow fever vaccination. MiXCR, run by TCRdb on the 5' RACE reads, gives a single entry per CDR3 protein. The table includes 250,000 to 300,000 distinct CDR3 sequences, 7.5% to 9% detected once. Specimen: CD4+ T cells sorted from PBMCs, collected 5 days after the yellow fever booster vaccination. All receptors derive from a man aged 18 to 30 who received the YFV17D yellow fever vaccine. Each CDR3 is given with its conserved first and last residue. Each record gives: J gene, V gene, clone size, CDR3 length, D gene, CDR3 protein, CDR3 DNA. A D gene is named only where the DNA matches it firmly. Size is stated for part of the rows, as once, few or many counts, or as a class when the clone is expanded.

j_call: TRBJ2-1
v_call: TRBV12-3/TRBV12-4
clone_size: many
cdr3_length: 12
d_call: .
cdr3_aa: CASSPRADEQFF
cdr3_nt: TGTGCCAGCAGCCCAAGGGCCGATGAGCAGTTCTTC

j_call: TRBJ2-4
v_call: TRBV15
clone_size: few
cdr3_length: 8
d_call: .
cdr3_aa: CATSIQYF
cdr3_nt: TGTGCCACCAGCATTCAGTACTTC

j_call: TRBJ1-1
v_call: TRBV11-2
clone_size: .
cdr3_length: 11
d_call: .
cdr3_aa: CASRIGVEAFF
cdr3_nt: TGTGCCAGCAGAATAGGGGTCGAAGCTTTCTTT

j_call: TRBJ2-1
v_call: TRBV10-3
clone_size: many
cdr3_length: 15
d_call: .
cdr3_aa: CAASPGGGSYNEQFF
cdr3_nt: TGTGCCGCATCGCCGGGTGGGGGGTCCTACAATGAGCAGTTCTTC

j_call: TRBJ2-3
v_call: TRBV5-1
clone_size: .
cdr3_length: 14
d_call: TRBD1
cdr3_aa: CASSLGQDPDTQYF
cdr3_nt: TGCGCCAGCAGCCTAGGACAGGATCCAGATACGCAGTATTTT

j_call: TRBJ2-1
v_call: TRBV10-3
clone_size: .
cdr3_length: 14
d_call: .
cdr3_aa: CAISETGSYNEQFF
cdr3_nt: TGTGCCATCAGTGAGACCGGTTCCTACAATGAGCAGTTCTTC

j_call: TRBJ1-2
v_call: TRBV18
clone_size: few
cdr3_length: 16
d_call: TRBD1
cdr3_aa: CASSPWTGGDNYGYTF
cdr3_nt: TGTGCCAGCTCACCATGGACAGGGGGAGATAACTATGGCTACACCTTC

j_call: TRBJ2-3
v_call: TRBV18
clone_size: few
cdr3_length: 15
d_call: .
cdr3_aa: CASSPEATSTDTQYF
cdr3_nt: TGTGCCAGCTCACCGGAAGCCACGAGCACAGATACGCAGTATTTT

j_call: TRBJ2-5
v_call: TRBV30
clone_size: many
cdr3_length: 11
d_call: .
cdr3_aa: CAWNQEETQYF
cdr3_nt: TGTGCCTGGAATCAGGAAGAGACCCAGTACTTC

j_call: TRBJ2-3
v_call: TRBV20-1
clone_size: once
cdr3_length: 14
d_call: .
cdr3_aa: CSATGTLGTDTQYF
cdr3_nt: TGCAGTGCTACCGGGACCTTAGGCACAGATACGCAGTATTTT

j_call: TRBJ2-2
v_call: TRBV9
clone_size: few
cdr3_length: 15
d_call: .
cdr3_aa: CASSVGLASPGELFF
cdr3_nt: TGTGCCAGCAGCGTAGGTCTAGCGTCCCCCGGGGAGCTGTTTTTT

j_call: TRBJ1-2
v_call: TRBV20-1
clone_size: many
cdr3_length: 14
d_call: TRBD1
cdr3_aa: CSAGGDRGHYGYTF
cdr3_nt: TGCAGTGCGGGGGGGGACAGGGGCCATTATGGCTACACCTTC

j_call: TRBJ2-1
v_call: TRBV5-1
clone_size: few
cdr3_length: 18
d_call: TRBD2
cdr3_aa: CASSLGRGGRNPYNEQFF
cdr3_nt: TGCGCCAGCAGCTTGGGGCGGGGGGGCCGGAATCCCTACAATGAGCAGTTCTTC

j_call: TRBJ2-7
v_call: TRBV6-2/TRBV6-3
clone_size: few
cdr3_length: 14
d_call: TRBD2
cdr3_aa: CASTHPGGDYEQYF
cdr3_nt: TGTGCCAGCACCCACCCCGGGGGGGACTACGAGCAGTACTTC

j_call: TRBJ1-3
v_call: TRBV4-1
clone_size: few
cdr3_length: 17
d_call: TRBD1
cdr3_aa: CASSQDSPGRGGNTIYF
cdr3_nt: TGCGCCAGCAGCCAAGATTCACCCGGCAGGGGGGGAAACACCATATATTTT

j_call: TRBJ1-5
v_call: TRBV5-6
clone_size: few
cdr3_length: 14
d_call: .
cdr3_aa: CASSQYLGNQPQHF
cdr3_nt: TGTGCCAGCAGCCAATACCTGGGCAATCAGCCCCAGCATTTT

j_call: TRBJ2-2
v_call: TRBV14
clone_size: .
cdr3_length: 15
d_call: TRBD2
cdr3_aa: CASSQLGGATGELFF
cdr3_nt: TGTGCCAGCAGCCAACTCGGGGGGGCCACCGGGGAGCTGTTTTTT

j_call: TRBJ2-1
v_call: TRBV5-1
clone_size: few
cdr3_length: 15
d_call: .
cdr3_aa: CASSLFRGDNNEQFF
cdr3_nt: TGCGCCAGCAGCTTGTTCAGGGGCGATAACAATGAGCAGTTCTTC

j_call: TRBJ2-3
v_call: TRBV4-2
clone_size: .
cdr3_length: 15
d_call: .
cdr3_aa: CASSQAWTNPGTQYF
cdr3_nt: TGTGCCAGCAGCCAGGCTTGGACTAACCCCGGTACGCAGTATTTT

j_call: TRBJ2-3
v_call: TRBV20-1
clone_size: .
cdr3_length: 14
d_call: .
cdr3_aa: CSASWTDSTDTQYF
cdr3_nt: TGCAGTGCTAGCTGGACAGACAGCACAGATACGCAGTATTTT

j_call: TRBJ2-4
v_call: TRBV5-1
clone_size: .
cdr3_length: 16
d_call: .
cdr3_aa: CASSSEQGGAKNIQYF
cdr3_nt: TGCGCCAGCAGCTCTGAACAGGGTGGGGCCAAAAACATTCAGTACTTC

j_call: TRBJ1-2
v_call: TRBV19
clone_size: .
cdr3_length: 14
d_call: .
cdr3_aa: CASGKQITNYGYTF
cdr3_nt: TGTGCCAGTGGGAAACAGATTACTAACTATGGCTACACCTTC

j_call: TRBJ2-1
v_call: TRBV19
clone_size: few
cdr3_length: 14
d_call: .
cdr3_aa: CASRDRYSANEQFF
cdr3_nt: TGTGCCAGCCGCGACAGATACTCTGCCAATGAGCAGTTCTTC

j_call: TRBJ2-3
v_call: TRBV3-1
clone_size: .
cdr3_length: 15
d_call: .
cdr3_aa: CASSQPGARTDTQYF
cdr3_nt: TGTGCCAGCAGCCAACCGGGGGCCCGCACAGATACGCAGTATTTT

j_call: TRBJ2-5
v_call: TRBV15
clone_size: many
cdr3_length: 18
d_call: .
cdr3_aa: CATSRDVGRRRWGETQYF
cdr3_nt: TGTGCCACCAGCAGAGACGTGGGACGGAGAAGGTGGGGAGAGACCCAGTACTTC

j_call: TRBJ2-5
v_call: TRBV6-2/TRBV6-3
clone_size: many
cdr3_length: 11
d_call: .
cdr3_aa: CASSGQETQYF
cdr3_nt: TGTGCCAGCAGTGGCCAAGAGACCCAGTACTTC

j_call: TRBJ2-5
v_call: TRBV2
clone_size: few
cdr3_length: 12
d_call: .
cdr3_aa: CASGLREETQYF
cdr3_nt: TGTGCCAGCGGACTGCGGGAAGAGACCCAGTACTTC

j_call: TRBJ2-1
v_call: TRBV7-2
clone_size: few
cdr3_length: 17
d_call: TRBD2
cdr3_aa: CASSWVVGGSSYNEQFF
cdr3_nt: TGTGCCAGCAGCTGGGTCGTGGGGGGGAGCTCCTACAATGAGCAGTTCTTC

j_call: TRBJ1-1
v_call: TRBV4-2
clone_size: .
cdr3_length: 16
d_call: .
cdr3_aa: CASSQEKGGRNTEAFF
cdr3_nt: TGTGCCAGCAGCCAAGAAAAGGGCGGGCGGAACACTGAAGCTTTCTTT

j_call: TRBJ2-5
v_call: TRBV7-2
clone_size: few
cdr3_length: 14
d_call: TRBD2
cdr3_aa: CASSLDRAGETQYF
cdr3_nt: TGTGCCAGCAGCTTAGATCGAGCGGGGGAGACCCAGTACTTC

j_call: TRBJ2-1
v_call: TRBV20-1
clone_size: .
cdr3_length: 17
d_call: TRBD2
cdr3_aa: CSARDPGSGGNYNEQFF
cdr3_nt: TGCAGTGCTAGAGATCCGGGTAGCGGGGGGAATTACAATGAGCAGTTCTTC

j_call: TRBJ2-6
v_call: TRBV28
clone_size: .
cdr3_length: 15
d_call: .
cdr3_aa: CASFTGSTGANVLTF
cdr3_nt: TGTGCCAGCTTTACGGGGTCAACTGGGGCCAACGTCCTGACTTTC

j_call: TRBJ1-6
v_call: TRBV6-1
clone_size: many
cdr3_length: 16
d_call: TRBD1
cdr3_aa: CASRGGTQGALSPLHF
cdr3_nt: TGTGCCAGCAGGGGAGGTACCCAGGGGGCGCTTTCACCCCTCCACTTT